The clone carrying this T cell receptor (beta chain) showed up many times. The antigen is unknown. From the 5' RACE reads, TCRdb called clonotypes with MiXCR, one entry per CDR3 protein. The table records hundreds of thousands of distinct CDR3 sequences, roughly 6.6% of them present only once. This sample was taken from a study of identical twins. Study results and limitations: Modeled out-of-frame TCR alpha sharing in monozygotic twins fell below observed levels. Alpha sequences that were out-of-frame and twin-shared showed an excess of low generation probability.

These data are also associated with another study on yellow fever vaccine responses in identical twins.

The receptor's source is a woman under 30 in good health. The material sequenced was PBMCs.

CDR3 sequence: CSAPGDGQYF. CDR3 sequence (DNA): TGCAGTGCTCCAGGAGATGGGCAGTATTTT. The chain joins TRBV20-1 to TRBJ2-3; D remains ambiguous. CDR1 DFQATT and CDR2 SNEGSKA come from the germline V gene (reference sequence). V gave up 5 bases and J gave up 11 bases, with 11 bases separating them. This CDR3 is built from 10 residues.